The 9 T cell receptor beta chains presented below share a single source sample, sequenced in a study of blood T cell repertoires in COVID-19. Repertoires were generated with immunoSEQ multiplex PCR, while TCRdb's copy carries only in-frame clones and drops some. The sample lists over 130,000 clones, 84% occurring once. The sample taken for sequencing was PBMCs or T cells enriched from blood (not recorded which). All receptors come from a woman aged 50 to 60 with acute COVID-19.

This clone was picked up a small number of times. The chain links TRBV7-3 to TRBJ2-1; the match to TRBD1 covers 9 bases. V dropped 2 bases and J dropped 5; count of bases not matched to a gene: 7. In germline, CDR1 is SGHTA, CDR2 FQGTGA. CDR3 length: 16 residues. The CDR3 region has the DNA TGTGCCAGCAGCTTATCCCCGGACAGGGGCCACAATGAGCAGTTCTTC. It translates to CASSLSPDRGHNEQFF.

This chain links TRBV4-1 with TRBJ2-3; D is possibly TRBD1 (6 bases). V shed 1 base and J shed 2 bases, with 19 bases lying between them. CDR3 length: 18 amino acids. Per the germline V gene, CDR1 is MGHRA and CDR2 is YSYEKL. The CDR3 is CASSQVPGVGEITDTQYF. CDR3 nucleotide sequence: TGCGCCAGCAGCCAAGTCCCAGGGGTCGGAGAGATCACAGATACGCAGTATTTT.

The chain recombines TRBV9 with TRBJ1-5; TRBD1 agrees at 12 bases. This CDR3 is 15 amino acids long. J was trimmed by 7 bases and V by 3 bases; bases with no gene match: 5. The V gene's germline CDR1 is SGDLS and CDR2 YYNGEE. Here the CDR3 reads CASSEGQGASQPQHF. CDR3 bases: TGTGCCAGCAGCGAGGGACAGGGGGCGAGCCAGCCCCAGCATTTT.

The CDR3 nucleotides read TGTGCCAGCAGCTCTCATGGACACTCTGAAGGGGAGACCCAGTACTTC. Translation gives CASSSHGHSEGETQYF. V is TRBV7-9 and J is TRBJ2-5, with D possibly matching TRBD1 (5 bases). Looked up from germline, CDR1 is SEHNR and CDR2 is FQNEAQ (reference sequence). CDR3 length: 16 residues. V lost 4 bases and J 5 bases, leaving 20 bases between the germline ends. Full variable domain (outside the CDR3, taken from reference TRBV7-9 and TRBJ2-5): DTGVSQNPRHKITKRGQNVTFRCDPISEHNRLYWYRQTLGQGPEFLTYFQNEAQLEKSRLLSDRFSAERPKGSFSTLEIQRTEQGDSAMYLCASSSHGHSEGETQYFGPGTRLLVL.

The chain joins TRBV4-2 to TRBJ1-6; D is ambiguous. Trimming removed 0 bases at V and 13 bases at J, with 10 bases between. This CDR3 has 13 residues. Germline values: CDR1 LGHNA, CDR2 YNFKEQ. The CDR3 bases are TGTGCCAGCAGCCAAGATCAGAGGCGCCCCCTCCACTTT. Protein product: CASSQDQRRPLHF.

V usage is TRBV7-2 and J usage is TRBJ2-3; 7 bases are shared with TRBD2. J gave up 2 bases and V 2 bases, and 7 bases lay outside the gene matches. Germline values: CDR1 SGHTA, CDR2 FQGNSA. This CDR3 has 16 amino acids. CDR3 DNA: TGTGCCAGCAGCTTAATGGCTAGCGGAAACACAGATACGCAGTATTTT. It is translated as CASSLMASGNTDTQYF.

The chain employs TRBV2 and TRBJ1-5; no clear D. CDR1 is SNHLY and CDR2 is FYNNEI in the germline V gene. The V gene lost 6 bases and the J gene lost 0 bases, with 9 bases spanning the gap. The CDR3 totals 14 residues. The CDR3: CASSKDTSNQPQHF. The DNA for the CDR3 is TGTGCCAGCAGCAAAGACACTAGCAATCAGCCCCAGCATTTT.

This CDR3 is CASSLRSSLAANTGELFF. For the CDR3, the DNA is TGTGCCAGCAGCTTAAGGTCTAGCCTCGCGGCGAACACCGGGGAGCTGTTTTTT. V is TRBV7-8 and J is TRBJ2-2, with D possibly being TRBD2 (5 bases). CDR3 length equals 18 residues. CDR1 is SGHVS, CDR2 FQNEAQ, per germline. V was pared by 2 bases and J by 0 bases, with 16 bases between.

The V call is TRBV7-2, the J call TRBJ1-4; TRBD1 might be the D (5 bases). CDR3 size: 15 residues. V lost 2 bases and J 2 bases, leaving 9 bases between the germline ends. The V gene's germline CDR1 is SGHTA and CDR2 FQGNSA. This CDR3 reads CASSLQGSTNEKLFF. CDR3 in DNA: TGTGCCAGCAGCTTACAGGGATCTACTAATGAAAAACTGTTTTTT.